The sequence of this T cell receptor beta chain was determined in a study of blood T cells in healthy people across ages (dated by TCRdb to 2015 to 2017). A note on the overall study: In model experiments, template switching captured roughly one uniquely barcoded TCR beta cDNA molecule for every two T cells. Age-related changes in TCR beta repertoire diversity were measured in the study by deep sequencing normalized with unique cDNA molecular identifiers. Four age groups were formed from the donors: young (average approximately 15 years), middle-aged (more than 35), aged (62) and long-lived (less than 85). To avoid experimental bias, donors of different ages were randomly spread across the sequencing lanes. Using the same blood draw, the study looked at two additional independent replicas of 1 million unique cDNA reads for two donors, one aged 18 to 29 and the other aged 80 or older.

The paper's findings and limits, for the study overall: A strong correlation was found between observed TCR beta diversity and the percentage of naive T cells measured by flow cytometry. Compared with the aged group, more naive CD4+ T cells, fewer expanded clones and increased TCR diversity were shown by the long-lived group, suggesting age selection. Because profiling used bulk unsorted PBMCs, naive and antigen-experienced compartments could not be compared conclusively. Estimates of total diversity based on one million sequenced T cells were regarded as lower bounds and as underestimates. Because donor CMV infection status was unknown, age-related changes in expanded clonotypes were potentially confounded. As age increased, observed TCR beta diversity per million T cells dropped in a roughly linear way, and a significant reduction was already evident by age 40.

The donors were 40 or so Caucasian individuals from Russia, aged roughly 6 to 95 years, who were systemically healthy. Each donor gave roughly 9.5 milliliters of peripheral blood, collected into EDTA-treated Vacutainer tubes. Ficoll-Paque density-gradient centrifugation was used to isolate PBMCs, with at least 6 million obtained per sample. Trizol reagent was used to extract total RNA from the PBMCs, yielding at least 6 micrograms per sample. For every donor, flow cytometry on a PBMC aliquot measured the percentage of naive CD45RAhigh/CD27high T cells. This clonotype was seen a handful of times. Its antigen specificity is not known. Base qualities are not recorded, but no much larger clone differs from it by a single base. Receptor libraries were prepared by 5' RACE. The reads were generated on an Illumina HiSeq 2500. A second roughly 7 to 11 cycle PCR used a sample-barcoded 5' primer and a J-beta primer mix. A unique molecular identifier was introduced onto each TCR beta cDNA molecule by a template-switch 5' adaptor carrying 12 random nucleotides. Each sample yielded at least 2.5 million CDR3-containing paired-end reads. All of the RNA was converted into first-strand cDNA using the Mint cDNA synthesis kit, with a TRBC-specific oligonucleotide serving as the primer. Following uracil-DNA glycosylase treatment, a first 18-cycle PCR with universal primers M1SS and BC2_uni_R was performed on all cDNA. In the source study's methods: For normalization, 1 million high-quality reads, each with a distinct molecular identifier, were randomly selected from each sample. Instead of being binned into consensus sequences, reads that shared molecular identifiers were thrown out. MiTCR, run with a Q25 quality threshold and the strictest error-elimination algorithm, handled CDR3 identification, clonotype clustering and error correction. A nonparametric unseen species model with Euler transformation was used to estimate lower-bound total TCR beta diversity. Clones were called with MiXCR by TCRdb after fastp trimmed the public reads at Q25, and only in-frame beta chains were retained. Every entry covers one CDR3 protein and lists the most common genes and DNA from its rows. The V and J calls shown here were made by TCRdb, not taken from the authors' results. The sample profile shows 780,000 or so distinct CDR3 sequences; about 55% of them were found once. Approximately 40% of the sample is taken by the ten largest.

This TCR came from a man older than 75 in good health. Sequenced material: blood.

The CDR3 region has the sequence CASSLIGKSDTQYF. The DNA sequence is given as TGTGCCAGCAGCTTAATCGGGAAATCGGATACGCAGTATTTT. The rearranged chain carries TRBV7-2 and TRBJ2-3, with TRBD2 perhaps the D gene, on 5 matching bases. According to the germline V gene, CDR1 reads SGHTA and CDR2 reads FQGNSA. V gives up 2 bases and J gives up 6 bases, and the segment between their germline ends measures 12 bases. Its CDR3 holds 14 amino acids, cysteine through phenylalanine. The retained sequence is limited to the CDR3, 42 bases, with the frame set at the first base.